The 25 T cell receptor beta chains listed next were all sequenced from one sample in a study of T cells after yellow fever vaccination. Each CDR3 protein is one row after TCRdb ran MiXCR on the 5' RACE reads. The data contain a few hundred thousand distinct CDR3 sequences, around 12% of them seen just once; the ten biggest clones take up approximately 3.4%. Sequencing was performed on CD4+ T cells sorted from PBMCs, taken 15 days after the yellow fever booster vaccination. The receptors derive from a man aged 18 to 29 who received the YFV17D yellow fever vaccine.

In its sample, this clonotype was seen a few times. The chain carries TRBV29-1 and TRBJ2-7; weak D call: TRBD1 (6 bases). With 0 bases removed from V and 6 bases from J, the gap between germline ends came to 12 bases. Germline values: CDR1 SQVTM, CDR2 ANQGSEA. The CDR3 runs to 13 residues. The CDR3 region has the DNA TGCAGCGTTGAAGATCAGGGGTTGGGCGAGCAGTACTTC. Protein sequence: CSVEDQGLGEQYF.

This clonotype was seen only a few times. This may be a read error: a much more frequent sequence differs by one nucleotide. The chain carries TRBV5-1 and TRBJ1-1, with unresolved D. V was shortened by 0 bases and J by 1 base, with 7 bases between the two germline ends. The CDR3 contains 14 residues. In germline, CDR1 is SGHRS, CDR2 YFSETQ. This CDR3 reads CASSLVGENTEAFF. CDR3 in DNA: TGCGCCAGCAGCTTGGTTGGGGAGAACACTGAAGCTTTCTTT.

This clonotype has just a few counts. The rearrangement joins TRBV6-5 to TRBJ2-2; 9 bases line up with TRBD1. Germline values: CDR1 MNHEY, CDR2 SVGAGI. There are 15 residues in the CDR3. The junction had 4 bases not matched to a gene; V was cut back by 5 bases and J by 3 bases. CDR3 nucleotides: TGTGCCAGCAGTGCCACAGGGGGCGACACCGGGGAGCTGTTTTTT. Amino acids: CASSATGGDTGELFF.

This chain connects TRBV6-2 or TRBV6-3 to TRBJ2-3; 10 nucleotides line up with TRBD2. J lost 2 bases, V lost 6 bases, and 5 bases had no gene match. The germline V gene encodes CDR1 MNHEY and CDR2 SVGEGT. The CDR3 is 15 amino acids. The CDR3, as DNA: TGTGCCAGCAGGCCGAGCGGGGGGGCCACAGATACGCAGTATTTT. Amino acid sequence: CASRPSGGATDTQYF.

The V and J genes are TRBV15 and TRBJ1-2; D remains ambiguous. Germline loops: CDR1 LNHNV, CDR2 YYDKDF (reference sequence). V gave up 1 base and J gave up 8 bases, with 8 bases separating them. The CDR3 runs to 12 residues. The CDR3 DNA is TGTGCCACCAGCAGAGGGAAGGAGGGCTACACCTTC. As protein: CATSRGKEGYTF.

The V and J genes are TRBV6-1 and TRBJ2-5; TRBD2 matches 7 bases. The J segment lost 5 bases and the V segment lost 8 bases, leaving 8 bases of the junction unmatched. Per the germline V gene, CDR1 is MNHNS and CDR2 is SASEGT. The CDR3 consists of 13 residues. The CDR3 DNA follows: TGTGCCAGCGGGCGCGGGGGACGGGAGACCCAGTACTTC. Residues: CASGRGGRETQYF.

The genes are TRBV27 and TRBJ2-7, with no clear D. This CDR3 region has 13 residues. V dropped 10 bases and J dropped 0 bases, with 13 bases sitting between them. Germline V lookup: CDR1 MNHEY, CDR2 SMNVEV (reference sequence). The CDR3 DNA reads TGTGCCACATCCGGGCGAAGCTCCTACGAGCAGTACTTC. The encoded protein is CATSGRSSYEQYF.

This sequence joins TRBV18 and TRBJ2-5; D is ambiguous. CDR3 size: 13 residues. The V gene lost 2 bases and the J gene lost 5 bases, with 9 bases spanning the gap. Germline-derived CDR1 and CDR2 are KGHSH and LQKENI. CDR3 coding DNA: TGTGCCAGCTCACCATTAAGTCAGGAGACCCAGTACTTC. Translation: CASSPLSQETQYF.

This clonotype has a handful of counts. The chain combines TRBV4-1 with TRBJ1-5; unclear D gene. This CDR3 spans 17 amino acids. CDR1 MGHRA and CDR2 YSYEKL come from the germline V gene. The V end was cut by 4 bases, the J end by 1 base, with 17 bases between. CDR3 loop: CASSPIVRTGSNQPQHF. DNA for the CDR3: TGCGCCAGCAGCCCCATAGTAAGGACGGGGAGCAATCAGCCCCAGCATTTT.

The chain links TRBV4-1 to TRBJ1-3; D call uncertain. The germline V and J ends were trimmed by 4 bases and 0 bases, with 13 bases remaining between them. This CDR3 is 16 amino acids long. Germline V CDR1 and CDR2: MGHRA, YSYEKL. CDR3: CASSPLGRNSGNTIYF. CDR3 in DNA: TGCGCCAGCAGCCCCCTTGGCAGGAACTCTGGAAACACCATATATTTT.

This clonotype was counted a few times. The rearrangement uses TRBV6-2 or TRBV6-3 and TRBJ2-5; a weak D match, TRBD2 (6 bases). The V gene lost 5 bases and the J gene lost 3 bases, with 7 bases spanning the gap. Germline CDR1 MNHEY, CDR2 SVGEGT. The CDR3 totals 12 residues. Here the CDR3 reads CASSGGEETQYF. CDR3 nucleotides: TGTGCCAGCAGTGGAGGGGAAGAGACCCAGTACTTC.

The V and J genes are TRBV14 and TRBJ2-3, with a tentative D call TRBD2 (5 bases). Trimming took off 1 base at V and 3 bases at J, with 14 bases between the two ends. Germline loops: CDR1 SGHDN, CDR2 FVKESK. The CDR3 is 16 residues long. DNA for the CDR3: TGTGCCAGCAGCCAAGGGGCCCAGCGGCCTACAGATACGCAGTATTTT. It encodes CASSQGAQRPTDTQYF.

There are many counts of this clonotype. The rearrangement joins TRBV7-9 to TRBJ1-4; D perhaps matches TRBD1 (5 bases). The CDR3 consists of 13 residues. The ends were cut back, 5 bases at V and 7 bases at J, with 11 bases in the middle. CDR1 and CDR2 (germline): SEHNR, FQNEAQ (reference sequence). The chain's CDR3 is CASSGTGFEKLFF. In DNA form, the CDR3 reads TGTGCCAGCAGCGGGACCGGTTTTGAAAAACTGTTTTTT.

This clonotype was counted a few times. Sequence at one end of the junction differs from germline and may be a read error. The chain employs TRBV12-3 or TRBV12-4 and TRBJ2-3; maybe TRBD1 (5 bases). The CDR3 totals 12 residues. CDR3 in DNA: TGTGCCAGCAGTTTAGGGCAGGGATTGACACATTTT. Its translation is CASSLGQGLTHF.

In its sample, this clonotype was seen a few times. This chain uses TRBV5-1 with TRBJ2-3; D is unresolved. This CDR3 is 14 amino acids long. Trimming left V 0 bases short and J 4 bases short, with 9 bases between. Germline assignment: CDR1 SGHRS and CDR2 YFSETQ. CDR3 nucleotides: TGCGCCAGCAGCTTGGTAGTTGGCGCAGATACGCAGTATTTT. Protein: CASSLVVGADTQYF.

This clonotype has only a few counts. The V and J genes are TRBV5-1 and TRBJ2-7; maybe TRBD1 (6 bases). This CDR3 has 14 amino acids. The V and J ends lost 8 bases and 5 bases respectively, with 20 bases between them. Germline values: CDR1 SGHRS, CDR2 YFSETQ. The CDR3: CASRRFQGSHEQYF. For the CDR3, the DNA is TGCGCCAGTCGGAGGTTCCAGGGGAGCCACGAGCAGTACTTC. Looking up the rest from reference TRBV5-1 and TRBJ2-7 gives the full variable domain: KAGVTQTPRYLIKTRGQQVTLSCSPISGHRSVSWYQQTPGQGLQFLFEYFSETQRNKGNFPGRFSGRQFSNSRSEMNVSTLELGDSALYLCASRRFQGSHEQYFGPGTRLTVT.

This clonotype was counted only a few times. J is TRBJ1-1 and V is TRBV4-3; D gene unclear. V shed 3 bases and J shed 4 bases, with 12 bases lying between them. The CDR3 length is 14 residues. Germline assignment: CDR1 LGHNA and CDR2 YSLEER. CDR3 in amino acids: CASSQSRGGTEAFF. The CDR3 nucleotides are TGCGCCAGCAGCCAGAGCCGGGGAGGCACTGAAGCTTTCTTT.

The V call is TRBV19, the J call TRBJ1-2; 7 bases line up with TRBD1. The V gene's germline CDR1 is LNHDA and CDR2 SQIVND (reference sequence). V shed 4 bases, J shed 4 bases, and the junction held 9 bases outside the gene matches. This CDR3 region has 15 residues. CDR3 amino acids: CASSNPRTGVYGYTF. The CDR3 DNA follows: TGTGCCAGTAGTAACCCACGGACAGGTGTCTATGGCTACACCTTC.

The sample holds many counts of this clonotype. This chain links TRBV20-1 with TRBJ1-2; D is ambiguous. Trimming took off 6 bases at V and 4 bases at J, with 21 bases between the two ends. The CDR3 sequence is 15 residues long. CDR1 and CDR2 (germline): DFQATT, SNEGSKA (reference sequence). The CDR3 DNA reads as TGCAGTGCCAGCCCTCCGGGGAACCCCACCTATGGCTACACCTTC. As protein: CSASPPGNPTYGYTF.

The V gene is TRBV4-2, the J gene TRBJ2-1, with D uncertain. Germline CDR1 and CDR2: LGHNA and YNFKEQ. Trimming took 1 base from V and 7 from J, leaving 8 bases between them. CDR3 length equals 13 residues. CDR3 loop: CASSQGPENEQFF. CDR3 bases: TGTGCCAGCAGCCAAGGGCCGGAGAATGAGCAGTTCTTC.

This clonotype was found a few times. The chain is built from TRBV5-1 and TRBJ2-3, with 9 positions matching TRBD1. Germline values: CDR1 SGHRS, CDR2 YFSETQ. Trimming took 7 bases from V and 3 from J; bases not matched to a gene: 9. CDR3 size: 15 residues. The CDR3 bases are TGCGCCAGCCGCCATGGGACAGGGCCTACAGATACGCAGTATTTT. It yields the protein CASRHGTGPTDTQYF. The variable domain in full, with the rest retrieved from reference TRBV5-1 and TRBJ2-3, is KAGVTQTPRYLIKTRGQQVTLSCSPISGHRSVSWYQQTPGQGLQFLFEYFSETQRNKGNFPGRFSGRQFSNSRSEMNVSTLELGDSALYLCASRHGTGPTDTQYFGPGTRLTVL.

This clonotype was detected a few times. V is TRBV5-6 and J is TRBJ2-1; 9 bases match TRBD1. The CDR3 spans 14 residues. Germline-derived CDR1 and CDR2 are SGHDT and YYEEEE. V was clipped by 4 bases and J by 5 bases; unmatched bases: 4. DNA for the CDR3: TGTGCCAGCAGCGGGGACAGGGACAACAATGAGCAGTTCTTC. Translation: CASSGDRDNNEQFF. The full variable domain, in which reference TRBV5-6 and TRBJ2-1 provide the parts outside the CDR3, is DAGVTQSPTHLIKTRGQQVTLRCSPKSGHDTVSWYQQALGQGPQFIFQYYEEEERQRGNFPDRFSGHQFPNYSSELNVNALLLGDSALYLCASSGDRDNNEQFFGPGTRLTVL.

In its sample, this clonotype was seen a few times. The rearrangement uses TRBV6-6 and TRBJ1-6; 7 nucleotides line up with TRBD1. With V trimmed by 2 bases and J by 10 bases, 8 bases remained unmatched. This CDR3 comprises 15 residues. CDR1 is MNHNY and CDR2 is SVGAGI in the germline V gene (reference sequence). CDR3 sequence: CASSYGTQGVSPLHF. The CDR3 nucleotides read TGTGCCAGCAGTTACGGCACGCAGGGGGTCTCACCCCTCCACTTT.

This clonotype showed up just a few times. The chain has TRBV5-1 and TRBJ2-5, with D perhaps matching TRBD2 (6 bases). Looked up from germline, CDR1 is SGHRS and CDR2 is YFSETQ. The V end lost 0 bases, the J end lost 5 bases, and 17 bases lay between the germline ends. The CDR3 consists of 16 residues. CDR3 amino acids: CASSLVASASGETQYF. CDR3 nucleotide sequence: TGCGCCAGCAGCTTGGTGGCTAGCGCCTCCGGGGAGACCCAGTACTTC.

The V call is TRBV4-3, the J call TRBJ1-1, with D maybe TRBD1 (6 bases). CDR3 length: 15 residues. Germline values: CDR1 LGHNA, CDR2 YSLEER. Trimming removed 2 bases from V and 5 bases from J, with 15 bases in between. CDR3 sequence (DNA): TGCGCCAGCAGCCAACCCGGGGGCGAACGGACTGAAGCTTTCTTT. Translated: CASSQPGGERTEAFF.